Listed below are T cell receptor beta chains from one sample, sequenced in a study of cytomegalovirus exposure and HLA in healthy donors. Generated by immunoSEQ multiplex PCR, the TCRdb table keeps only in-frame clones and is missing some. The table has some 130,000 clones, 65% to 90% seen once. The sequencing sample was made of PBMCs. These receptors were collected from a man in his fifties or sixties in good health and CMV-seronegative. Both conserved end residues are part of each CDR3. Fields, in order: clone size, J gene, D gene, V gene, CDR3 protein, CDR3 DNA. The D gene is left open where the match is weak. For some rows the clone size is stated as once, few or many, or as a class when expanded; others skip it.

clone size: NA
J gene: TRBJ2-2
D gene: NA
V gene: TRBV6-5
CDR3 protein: CASSFSGVTELFF
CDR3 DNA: TGTGCCAGCAGTTTTTCGGGGGTTACGGAGCTGTTTTTT

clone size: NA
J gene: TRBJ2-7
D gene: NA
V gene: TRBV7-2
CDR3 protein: CASSPGQLLSYEQYF
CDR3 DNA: TGTGCCAGCAGCCCCGGACAGCTTCTCTCCTACGAGCAGTACTTC

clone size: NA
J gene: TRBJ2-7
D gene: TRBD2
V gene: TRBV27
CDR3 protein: CASSTPGTSGDLGWEQYF
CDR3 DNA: TGTGCCAGCAGTACCCCCGGGACTAGCGGGGACCTTGGATGGGAGCAGTACTTC

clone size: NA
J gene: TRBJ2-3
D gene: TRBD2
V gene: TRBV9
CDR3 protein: CASSVLAGERDTQYF
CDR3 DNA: TGTGCCAGCAGCGTCCTAGCGGGGGAAAGGGATACGCAGTATTTT

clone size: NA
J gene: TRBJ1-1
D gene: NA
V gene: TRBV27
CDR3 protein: CASRPEGRVVTEAFF
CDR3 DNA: TGTGCCAGCAGGCCCGAGGGGAGGGTAGTGACTGAAGCTTTCTTT

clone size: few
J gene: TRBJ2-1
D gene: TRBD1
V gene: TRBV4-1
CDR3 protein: CASSQAGQGYNEQFF
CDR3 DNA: TGCGCCAGCAGCCAAGCTGGACAGGGTTACAATGAGCAGTTCTTC

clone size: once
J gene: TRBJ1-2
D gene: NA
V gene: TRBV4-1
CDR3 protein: CASSHRESGYGYTF
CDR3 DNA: TGCGCCAGCAGCCACAGGGAATCGGGCTATGGCTACACCTTC

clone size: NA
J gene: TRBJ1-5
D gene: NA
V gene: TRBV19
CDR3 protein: CASSMDISLGPQHF
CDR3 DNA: TGTGCCAGTAGTATGGACATTTCCTTAGGGCCCCAGCATTTT

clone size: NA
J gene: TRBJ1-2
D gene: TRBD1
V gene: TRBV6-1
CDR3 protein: CASGAQGASMRGYTF
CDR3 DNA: TGTGCCAGCGGAGCCCAGGGGGCGTCGATGAGGGGCTACACCTTC

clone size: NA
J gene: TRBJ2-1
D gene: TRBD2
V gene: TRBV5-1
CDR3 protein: CASSTSGGPYNEQFF
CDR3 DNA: TGCGCCAGCAGTACTAGCGGGGGACCTTACAATGAGCAGTTCTTC

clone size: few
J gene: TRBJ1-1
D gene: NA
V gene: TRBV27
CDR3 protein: CASSLVQGGYTEAFF
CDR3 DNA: TGTGCCAGCAGTTTAGTTCAGGGTGGGTACACTGAAGCTTTCTTT

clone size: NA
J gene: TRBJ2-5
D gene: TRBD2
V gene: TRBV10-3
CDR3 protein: CAISEISGGQETQYF
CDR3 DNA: TGTGCCATCAGTGAGATTAGCGGGGGGCAAGAGACCCAGTACTTC

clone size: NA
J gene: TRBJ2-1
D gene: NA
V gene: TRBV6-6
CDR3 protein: CASSYRAGAGNEQFF
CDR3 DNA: TGTGCCAGCAGTTACAGGGCCGGCGCGGGCAATGAGCAGTTCTTC

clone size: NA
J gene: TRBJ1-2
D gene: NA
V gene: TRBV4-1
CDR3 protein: CASSQEHNTYGYTF
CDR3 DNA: TGCGCCAGCAGCCAAGAGCATAACACGTATGGCTACACCTTC

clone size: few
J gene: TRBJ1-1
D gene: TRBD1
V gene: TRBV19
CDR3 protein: CASRDRGRTEAFF
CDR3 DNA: TGTGCCAGCAGGGACAGGGGGAGGACTGAAGCTTTCTTT

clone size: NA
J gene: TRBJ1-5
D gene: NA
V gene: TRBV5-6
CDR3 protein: CASSLYRSNQPQHF
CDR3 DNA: TGTGCCAGCAGCTTATATAGAAGCAATCAGCCCCAGCATTTT

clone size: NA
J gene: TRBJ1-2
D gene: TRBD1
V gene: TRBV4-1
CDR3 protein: CASSQDRIRDRDGYTF
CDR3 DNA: TGCGCCAGCAGCCAAGACCGGATCCGGGACAGAGATGGCTACACCTTC

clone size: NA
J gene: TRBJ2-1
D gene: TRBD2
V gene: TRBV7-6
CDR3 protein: CASSSAQLAGEIYNEQFF
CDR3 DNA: TGTGCCAGCAGCTCCGCCCAACTAGCGGGGGAAATCTACAATGAGCAGTTCTTC